This TCR beta chain was recorded in a study of T cell changes during pregnancy in multiple sclerosis. TCRdb keeps only in-frame clones here, not all; method: immunoSEQ multiplex PCR. This table holds around 40,000 clones, roughly 90% found once. V lost 3 bases and J lost 2, with 7 bases in between. This CDR3 is built from 13 residues. CDR1 is KGHSH, CDR2 LQKENI, per germline. The sample was CD4+ T cells from peripheral blood mononuclear cells, taken in the second trimester of pregnancy. The clonotype was recovered from a female donor with multiple sclerosis, enrolled in a pregnancy study. V and J are TRBV18 and TRBJ2-5, with D unclear. CDR3 sequence (DNA): TGTGCCAGCTCACCTCCATTTCAAGAGACCCAGTACTTC. The encoded protein is CASSPPFQETQYF.